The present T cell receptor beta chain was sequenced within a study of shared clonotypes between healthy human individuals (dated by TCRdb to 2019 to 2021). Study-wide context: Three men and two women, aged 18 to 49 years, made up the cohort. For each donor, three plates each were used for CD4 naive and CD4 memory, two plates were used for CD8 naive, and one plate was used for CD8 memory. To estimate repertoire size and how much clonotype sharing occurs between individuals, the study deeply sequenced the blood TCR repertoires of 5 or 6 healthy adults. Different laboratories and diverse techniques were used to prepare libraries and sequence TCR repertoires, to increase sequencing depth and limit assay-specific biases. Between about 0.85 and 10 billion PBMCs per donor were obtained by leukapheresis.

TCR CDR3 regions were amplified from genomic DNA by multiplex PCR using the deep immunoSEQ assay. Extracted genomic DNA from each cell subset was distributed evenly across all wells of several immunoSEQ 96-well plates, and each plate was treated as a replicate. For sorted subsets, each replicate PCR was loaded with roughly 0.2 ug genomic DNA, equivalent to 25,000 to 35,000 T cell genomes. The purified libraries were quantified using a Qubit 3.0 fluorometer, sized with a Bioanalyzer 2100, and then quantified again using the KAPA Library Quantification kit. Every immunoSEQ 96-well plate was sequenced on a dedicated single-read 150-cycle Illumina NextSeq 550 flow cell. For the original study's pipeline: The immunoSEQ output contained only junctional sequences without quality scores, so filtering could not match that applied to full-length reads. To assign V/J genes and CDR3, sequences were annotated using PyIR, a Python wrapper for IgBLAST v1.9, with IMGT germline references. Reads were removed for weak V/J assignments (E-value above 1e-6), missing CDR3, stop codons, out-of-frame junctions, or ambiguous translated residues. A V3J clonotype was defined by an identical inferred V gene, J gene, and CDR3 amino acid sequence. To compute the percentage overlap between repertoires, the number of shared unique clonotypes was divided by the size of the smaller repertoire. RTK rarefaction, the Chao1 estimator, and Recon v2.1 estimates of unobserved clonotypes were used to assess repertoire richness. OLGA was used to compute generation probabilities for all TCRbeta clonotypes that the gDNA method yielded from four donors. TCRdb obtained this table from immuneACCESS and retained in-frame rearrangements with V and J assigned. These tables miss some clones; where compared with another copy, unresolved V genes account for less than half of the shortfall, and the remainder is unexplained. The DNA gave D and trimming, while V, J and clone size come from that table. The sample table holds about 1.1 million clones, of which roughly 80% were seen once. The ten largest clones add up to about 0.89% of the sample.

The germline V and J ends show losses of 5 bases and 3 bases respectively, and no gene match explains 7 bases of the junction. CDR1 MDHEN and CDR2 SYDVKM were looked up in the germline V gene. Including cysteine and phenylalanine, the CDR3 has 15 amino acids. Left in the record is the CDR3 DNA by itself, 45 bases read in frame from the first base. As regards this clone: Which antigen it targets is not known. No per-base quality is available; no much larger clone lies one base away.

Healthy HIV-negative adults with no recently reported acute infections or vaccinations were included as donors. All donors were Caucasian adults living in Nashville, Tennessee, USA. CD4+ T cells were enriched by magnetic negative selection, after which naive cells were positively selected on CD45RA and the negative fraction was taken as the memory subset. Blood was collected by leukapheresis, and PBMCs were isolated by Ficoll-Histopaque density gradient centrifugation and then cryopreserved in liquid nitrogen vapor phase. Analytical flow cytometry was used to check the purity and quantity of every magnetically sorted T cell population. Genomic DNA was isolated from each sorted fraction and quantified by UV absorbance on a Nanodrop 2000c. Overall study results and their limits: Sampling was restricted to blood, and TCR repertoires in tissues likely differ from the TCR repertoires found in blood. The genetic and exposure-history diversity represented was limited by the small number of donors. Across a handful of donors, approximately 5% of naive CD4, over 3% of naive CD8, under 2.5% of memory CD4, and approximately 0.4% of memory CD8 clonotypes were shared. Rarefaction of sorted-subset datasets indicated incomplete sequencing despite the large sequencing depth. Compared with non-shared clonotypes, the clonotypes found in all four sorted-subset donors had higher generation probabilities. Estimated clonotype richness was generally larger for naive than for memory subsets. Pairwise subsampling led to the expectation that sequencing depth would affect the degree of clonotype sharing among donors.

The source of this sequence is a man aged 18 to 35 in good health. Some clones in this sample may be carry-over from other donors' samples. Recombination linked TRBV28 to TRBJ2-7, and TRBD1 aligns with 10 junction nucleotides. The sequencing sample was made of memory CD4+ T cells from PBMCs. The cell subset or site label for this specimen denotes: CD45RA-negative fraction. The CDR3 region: CASSTSGTGVYEQYF. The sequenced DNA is TGTGCCAGCAGTACCTCCGGGACAGGGGTCTACGAGCAGTACTTC.